This TCR beta chain came from a study of cytomegalovirus exposure and HLA in healthy donors. Study overall: A prior analysis found some 110 million unique TCR beta sequences from 150 million to 200 million T cells. General study points: 87-base-pair reads could not separate some V segments, including TRBV6-2 and TRBV6-3. HLA restriction was apparent for most CMV-associated TCR beta chains in a later analysis.

Vbeta (60) and Jbeta (13) primers were used in the PCR. In the original analysis: In a later analysis, 10 million to 11 million of 83 million or so unique beta chains occurred in at least two donors. Assay used: immunoSEQ multiplex PCR; TCRdb lists only in-frame clones, some missing. V and J calls and clone size are given by that table; D and trimming were obtained from the DNA. The sample consists of 90,000 to 120,000 clones, 76% of them appearing once. With 7 bases removed from V and 4 bases from J, the gap between germline ends came to 16 bases. The length of the CDR3 is 14 residues. Looked up from germline, CDR1 is MNHEY and CDR2 is SMNVEV (reference sequence). On this clone: Its antigen is undetermined.

Source material: PBMCs. J is TRBJ1-1 and V is TRBV27, with D perhaps matching TRBD1 (5 bases). The sequence was obtained from a man aged 18-30 years in good health and CMV-seronegative. Written as DNA, the CDR3 is TGTGCCAGCATGGGGGGGTGGGGGTCCACTGAAGCTTTCTTT. Translated: CASMGGWGSTEAFF.